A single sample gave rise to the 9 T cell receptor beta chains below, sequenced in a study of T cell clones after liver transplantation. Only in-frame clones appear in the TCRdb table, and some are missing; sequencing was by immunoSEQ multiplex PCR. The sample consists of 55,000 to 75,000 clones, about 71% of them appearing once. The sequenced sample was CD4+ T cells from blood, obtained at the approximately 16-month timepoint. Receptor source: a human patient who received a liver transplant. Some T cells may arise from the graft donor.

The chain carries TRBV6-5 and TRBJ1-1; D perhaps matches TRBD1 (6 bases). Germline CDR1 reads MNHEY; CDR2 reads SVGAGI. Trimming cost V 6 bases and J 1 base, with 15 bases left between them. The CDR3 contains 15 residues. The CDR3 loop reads CASSSPRQANTEAFF. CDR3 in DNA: TGTGCCAGCAGCTCTCCTCGACAGGCGAACACTGAAGCTTTCTTT.

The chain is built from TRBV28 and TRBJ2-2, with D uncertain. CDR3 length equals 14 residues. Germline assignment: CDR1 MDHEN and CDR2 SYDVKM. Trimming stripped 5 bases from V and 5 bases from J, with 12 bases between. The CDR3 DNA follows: TGTGCCAGCAGTGCCGTAGGTGGTACCGGGGAGCTGTTTTTT. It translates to CASSAVGGTGELFF.

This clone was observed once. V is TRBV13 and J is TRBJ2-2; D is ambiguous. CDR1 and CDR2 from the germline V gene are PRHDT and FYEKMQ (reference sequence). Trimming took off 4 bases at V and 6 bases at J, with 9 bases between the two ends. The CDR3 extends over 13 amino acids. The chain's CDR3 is CASSSPFPGELFF. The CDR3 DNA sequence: TGTGCCAGCAGCTCTCCTTTTCCCGGGGAGCTGTTTTTT.

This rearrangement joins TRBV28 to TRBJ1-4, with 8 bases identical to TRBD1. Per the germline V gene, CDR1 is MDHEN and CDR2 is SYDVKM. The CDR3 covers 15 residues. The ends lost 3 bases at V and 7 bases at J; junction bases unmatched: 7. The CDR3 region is CASSFGDRRGEKLFF. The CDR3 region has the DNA TGTGCCAGCAGTTTTGGGGACAGGAGGGGTGAAAAACTGTTTTTT. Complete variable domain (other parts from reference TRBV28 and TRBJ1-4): DVKVTQSSRYLVKRTGEKVFLECVQDMDHENMFWYRQDPGLGLRLIYFSYDVKMKEKGDIPEGYSVSREKKERFSLILESASTNQTSMYLCASSFGDRRGEKLFFGSGTQLSVL.

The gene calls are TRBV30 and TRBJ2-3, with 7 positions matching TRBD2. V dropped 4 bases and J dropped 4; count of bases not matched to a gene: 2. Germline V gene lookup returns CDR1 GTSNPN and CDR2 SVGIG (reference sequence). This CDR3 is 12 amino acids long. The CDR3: CAWTRGADTQYF. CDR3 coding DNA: TGTGCCTGGACTCGGGGGGCAGATACGCAGTATTTT.

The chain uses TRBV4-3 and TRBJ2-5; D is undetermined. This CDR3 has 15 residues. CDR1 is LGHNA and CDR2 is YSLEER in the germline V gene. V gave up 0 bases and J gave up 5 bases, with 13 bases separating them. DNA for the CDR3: TGCGCCAGCAGCCAAGATCAGGTGGTAGGTGAGACCCAGTACTTC. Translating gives CASSQDQVVGETQYF.

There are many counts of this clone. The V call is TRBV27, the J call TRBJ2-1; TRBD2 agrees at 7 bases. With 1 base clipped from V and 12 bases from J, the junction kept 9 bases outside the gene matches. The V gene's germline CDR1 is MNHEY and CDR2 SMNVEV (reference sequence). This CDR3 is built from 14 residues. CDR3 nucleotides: TGTGCCAGCAGTTTATTGCCTAGCGGAGACCGGCAGTTCTTC. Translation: CASSLLPSGDRQFF.

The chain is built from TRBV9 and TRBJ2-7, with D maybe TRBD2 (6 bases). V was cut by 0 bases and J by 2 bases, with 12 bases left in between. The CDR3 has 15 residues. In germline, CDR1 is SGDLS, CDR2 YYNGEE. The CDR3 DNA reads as TGTGCCAGCAGCGTAGAAGGCGGGGATACCTACGAGCAGTACTTC. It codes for CASSVEGGDTYEQYF. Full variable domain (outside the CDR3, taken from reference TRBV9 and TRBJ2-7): DSGVTQTPKHLITATGQRVTLRCSPRSGDLSVYWYQQSLDQGLQFLIQYYNGEERAKGNILERFSAQQFPDLHSELNLSSLELGDSALYFCASSVEGGDTYEQYFGPGTRLTVT.

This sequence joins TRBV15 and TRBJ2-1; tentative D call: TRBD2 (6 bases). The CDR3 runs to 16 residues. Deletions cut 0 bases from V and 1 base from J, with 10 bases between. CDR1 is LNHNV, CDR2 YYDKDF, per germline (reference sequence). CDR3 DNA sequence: TGTGCCACCAGCAGAGATATTGGGGGGTCCTACAATGAGCAGTTCTTC. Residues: CATSRDIGGSYNEQFF.